The entry below describes one T cell receptor beta chain. CDR1 SGDLS and CDR2 YYNGEE come from the germline V gene. V was clipped by 4 bases and J by 1 base; unmatched bases: 5. This CDR3 comprises 15 residues. Produced via immunoSEQ multiplex PCR; TCRdb's table is partial and in-frame only. The table shows 20,000 to 30,000 clones, with 80% to 90% occurring only once. These data are taken from a study of OX40 agonist ivuxolimab in advanced cancers. Autoimmune disease history or systemic immunosuppression disqualified patients. Source: CD4+ or CD8+ T cells sorted from blood, taken in a trial of the OX40 agonist ivuxolimab. The sequence derives from an adult with an advanced solid tumor such as melanoma, head and neck, liver or kidney cancer. V usage is TRBV9 and J usage is TRBJ2-3, with 8 nucleotides matching TRBD1. The CDR3 DNA reads TGTGCCAGCAGCTTCAGGGGGCGCGGCACAGATACGCAGTATTTT. Encoded protein: CASSFRGRGTDTQYF.